These T cell receptor beta chains were read from a single sample in a study of blood T cell repertoires in COVID-19. The data were produced by immunoSEQ multiplex PCR, yet TCRdb's version contains in-frame clones alone and is incomplete. Among 250,000 or so clones listed, approximately 86% were seen once. The sample was PBMCs or T cells enriched from blood (not recorded which). These receptors all stem from a woman aged 18-35 years who had recovered from COVID-19. Both conserved end residues are part of each CDR3. The size of a clone is reported for some rows only, either as once, few or many, or as a class for expanded clones.

clone_size v_call cdr3_aa
NA TRBV5-5 CASSSAGDYGYTF
NA TRBV28 CASSLGGSYNEQFF
NA TRBV19 CASSIFSGEPNEQFF
NA TRBV3-1/TRBV3-2 CASSLGTSDYEQYF
NA TRBV10-3 CAISEAGSNTEAFF
NA TRBV7-9 CASSLVPTSGYYNEQFF
NA TRBV5-5 CASSLGPGGREQYF
NA TRBV19 CASTPYGTGNTEAFF
NA TRBV11-3 CASSVSGRASYNEQFF
NA TRBV11-2 CASSPFSPDKVGNTEAFF
NA TRBV6-2/TRBV6-3 CASSYQGGTNRGETQYF
NA TRBV10-3 CAISWTGNNQPQHF
few TRBV5-6 CASSQTPGQISYEQYF
NA TRBV16 CASSGLRQGYQPQHF
NA TRBV28 CASSIGTFANTIYF
NA TRBV27 CASSPSGGRNVLTF
once TRBV4-3 CASSQFQVYPSTDTQYF
NA TRBV5-6 CASSPNGGASAEAFF
NA TRBV10-1 CASSVGISGSYNEQFF
NA TRBV12-5 CASGNDRGPERETQYF
NA TRBV7-8 CASSSQTGGTWNTEAFF
NA TRBV28 CASSNGQSDTEAFF
NA TRBV4-1 CASSQGTDGGELFF
NA TRBV27 CASSFRWEGRSSTDTQYF
NA TRBV11-2 CASRGGDRTTYEQYF
NA TRBV11-2 CASSSIAGGAEDTQYF
NA TRBV7-9 CASSPRDRGLAGYTF
NA TRBV10-2 CASSAIAVTYEQYF
NA TRBV24-1 CATSDTDHPSTDTQYF
NA TRBV25-1 CASSFRGGPVEKLFF
NA TRBV12-3/TRBV12-4 CASTHSWEETQYF
NA TRBV5-6 CASSHQGANTIYF
NA TRBV15 CATSTGLAGGQETQYF
NA TRBV9 CASSQRTGGGETQYF
NA TRBV7-2 CASRPGLAGGTDTQYF
NA TRBV19 CASSIGRNTEAFF
few TRBV7-2 CASSFGTGPQPQHF
once TRBV29-1 CSVALSTGDTDTQYF
once TRBV5-6 CASSSYYNKDTDTQYF
few TRBV6-5 CASSLDRVNTEAFF
few TRBV18 CASSPQAQTGGGELFF
NA TRBV6-6 CATTMGSNQPQHF
NA TRBV7-6 CASSFVAGEKETQYF
NA TRBV29-1 CSVEDRAGLWHNYGYTF
NA TRBV6-4 CASSEKQGARTGELFF
NA TRBV29-1 CSVGRQVVNTEAFF
NA TRBV4-3 CASGRDRGLDEQFF
NA TRBV19 CASSIEPGSGANVLTF
NA TRBV28 CASSLVQGRVMGGEKLFF
NA TRBV7-9 CASSLRTTGNSNQPQHF
NA TRBV5-8 CASSTWTGGHNYGYTF
NA TRBV5-1 CASSRADRGYEQYF
NA TRBV28 CASSFGGSLGQPQHF
once TRBV12-5 CASAKGLAGGETQYF
NA TRBV15 CATSRAWSSGNTIYF
NA TRBV15 CATSGARIWTGTAEQYF
NA TRBV7-9 CASSIGQARGTYF
once TRBV30 CAWSRGGRNNSPLHF
NA TRBV5-6 CASSLAGWTPYNEQFF
NA TRBV25-1 CASSELGQSNYGYTF